The T cell receptor (beta chain) under discussion was sequenced for a study of T cells in Graves' hyperthyroidism and ophthalmopathy. This CDR3 has 14 amino acids. The V segment lost 4 bases and the J segment 3 bases; nucleotides outside the gene matches: 4. Germline CDR1 LGHDT, CDR2 YNNKEL (reference sequence). This clonotype was found many times. Amplified TCR beta CDR3 regions derived from RNA transcripts. The HTBI set primed first-round TCR CDR3 RT-PCR. TCRdb analysed the multiplex PCR reads with MiXCR anew, one entry per CDR3 protein. Of 600,000 to 650,000 distinct CDR3 sequences listed, about a sixth are singletons.

Sequencing was performed on blood. The chain recombines TRBV3-1 with TRBJ2-7; 9 bases agree with TRBD1. The TCR originated in a woman in her 30s with Graves' hyperthyroidism. The CDR3 sequence is CASSLGTGHYEQYF. For the CDR3, the DNA is TGTGCCAGCAGCCTTGGGACAGGGCACTACGAGCAGTACTTC.